This TCR beta chain was recovered during a study of T cells in Graves' hyperthyroidism and ophthalmopathy. Background on the study: Initial diagnosis, before any treatment, was when peripheral blood was collected. Whole-study findings and limits: In blood, most of the thyroid clonotypes expanded above 0.001 were also present. Ophthalmopathy and stable hyperthyroidism were told apart by a 13 V-J model.

The investigators amplified TCR beta CDR3 regions from RNA transcripts. TCR CDR3 regions were first amplified by RT-PCR with HTBI primers. TCRdb redid the calling of the multiplex PCR reads with MiXCR, one entry per CDR3 protein. The sample has roughly 520,000 distinct CDR3 sequences, 24% seen once. This CDR3 is 15 amino acids long. With 7 bases clipped from V and 7 bases from J, the junction kept 14 bases outside the gene matches. The germline gives CDR1 MNHNS, CDR2 SASEGT. This clonotype was found a few times. What it binds is unknown. Diagnoses used clinical symptoms, serum thyroxine and TRAb, thyroid ultrasound and orbital computed tomography.

This chain uses TRBV6-1 with TRBJ1-2; 8 bases fit TRBD1. The source of this sequence is a woman in her 30s with Graves' ophthalmopathy. Sequencing used blood. For the CDR3, the DNA is TGTGCCAGCAAAAGACAGGGGCGGAAGGGAGCTGGCTACACCTTC. It yields the protein CASKRQGRKGAGYTF.